Listed here are 15 T cell receptor beta chains from one sample, sequenced in a study of cytomegalovirus exposure and HLA in healthy donors. The PCR used 60 Vbeta and 13 Jbeta primers. Assay used: immunoSEQ multiplex PCR; TCRdb lists only in-frame clones, some missing. The top ten clones hold 7% of a sample with approximately 150,000 clones, roughly 80% of them seen once. Material for sequencing was PBMCs. The origin of the receptors is a woman aged 25-40 years in good health and CMV-seropositive.

The chain uses TRBV2 and TRBJ1-1; 7 nucleotides line up with TRBD1. CDR1 is SNHLY and CDR2 is FYNNEI in the germline V gene. Trimming at V came to 7 bases and at J to 1 base, leaving 6 bases not matched to a gene. This CDR3 has 14 residues. This CDR3 is CASTLQGSNTEAFF. Here the CDR3 DNA reads TGTGCCAGCACCTTACAGGGGTCGAACACTGAAGCTTTCTTT.

This clone was seen a handful of times. A junction end diverges from the germline sequence, so it may reflect a read error. The rearrangement joins TRBV5-1 to TRBJ2-2, with D uncertain. Germline V gene data show CDR1 as SGHRS and CDR2 as YFSETQ. CDR3 length: 13 amino acids. CDR3 residues: CASSSMNTGELFF. CDR3 in DNA: TGTGCCAGCAGCTCCATGAACACCGGGGAGCTGTTTTTT.

This chain connects TRBV6-6 to TRBJ1-2; unclear D gene. Germline CDR1 MNHNY, CDR2 SVGAGI (reference sequence). Trimming stripped 11 bases from V and 4 bases from J, with 14 bases between. The CDR3 loop spans 12 amino acids. CDR3 sequence (DNA): TGTGCCTCCATAACATCCTCCTATGGCTACACCTTC. Amino acids: CASITSSYGYTF.

V and J are TRBV5-1 and TRBJ2-2, with 10 nucleotides matching TRBD1. The CDR3 loop spans 15 amino acids. Germline-derived CDR1 and CDR2 are SGHRS and YFSETQ. The V segment lost 3 bases and the J segment 8 bases; nucleotides outside the gene matches: 7. Here the CDR3 reads CASSWGQGMTGELFF. CDR3 nucleotide sequence: TGCGCCAGCAGCTGGGGACAGGGGATGACGGGGGAGCTGTTTTTT.

The rearrangement links TRBV7-2 to TRBJ2-7; no reliable D call. Trimming shortened V by 0 bases and J by 1 base, and 7 bases separated the two germline ends. This CDR3 has 14 amino acids. The germline CDR1 and CDR2 sequences are SGHTA and FQGNSA. This CDR3 is CASSLAAFSYEQYF. CDR3 nucleotides: TGTGCCAGCAGCTTAGCGGCCTTTTCCTACGAGCAGTACTTC.

The genes are TRBV5-4 and TRBJ1-2; TRBD1 agrees at 9 bases. CDR1 and CDR2 (germline): SGHNT, YYREEE (reference sequence). V was pared by 2 bases and J by 1 base, with 9 bases of the junction left unmatched. This CDR3 region has 17 residues. The CDR3 DNA reads TGTGCCAGCAGCTTTTGGAGGGGACAGGGAAGTAACTATGGCTACACCTTC. Amino acids: CASSFWRGQGSNYGYTF.

This clone was seen more than once but under ten times. This chain's CDR3 is CASSEGRAYSYEQYF. CDR3 sequence (DNA): TGTGCCAGCAGTGAAGGCAGGGCCTACTCCTACGAGCAGTACTTC. This sequence joins TRBV2 and TRBJ2-7; tentative D call: TRBD1 (5 bases). The CDR3 has 15 amino acids. V was clipped by 1 base and J by 0 bases, with 10 bases between them. CDR1 and CDR2 (germline): SNHLY, FYNNEI.

This chain uses TRBV11-2 with TRBJ2-7, with TRBD2 identical over 10 bases. The CDR3 spans 15 residues. Looked up from germline, CDR1 is SGHAT and CDR2 is FQNNGV. V trimming: 5 bases; J trimming: 3 bases; junction bases outside the gene matches: 7. DNA for the CDR3: TGTGCCAGCAGCCCTAGGAGCGGGGGGGACTACGAGCAGTACTTC. Protein: CASSPRSGGDYEQYF.

This rearrangement joins TRBV19 to TRBJ1-1; 7 bases fit TRBD1. CDR1 and CDR2 from the germline V gene are LNHDA and SQIVND (reference sequence). V trimming: 1 base; J trimming: 1 base; junction bases outside the gene matches: 6. This CDR3 is 16 amino acids long. The CDR3 here is CASSIVTGFTNTEAFF. In DNA form, the CDR3 reads TGTGCCAGTAGTATAGTGACAGGGTTCACGAACACTGAAGCTTTCTTT.

This clone was counted a single time. The chain couples TRBV4-3 to TRBJ1-2, with D possibly TRBD1 on 6 matching bases. The V gene lost 0 bases and the J gene lost 4 bases, with 15 bases spanning the gap. Germline CDR1 and CDR2: LGHNA and YSLEER. The CDR3 extends over 16 amino acids. The CDR3 loop reads CASSQDWAGERYGYTF. In nucleotides, the CDR3 is TGCGCCAGCAGCCAAGATTGGGCAGGGGAGCGCTATGGCTACACCTTC.

V and J are TRBV18 and TRBJ2-3; 9 nucleotides line up with TRBD1. Trimming at V came to 2 bases and at J to 4 bases, leaving 1 base not matched to a gene. The CDR3 runs 14 residues. Germline loops: CDR1 KGHSH, CDR2 LQKENI. This chain's CDR3 is CASSPWTGADTQYF. The CDR3 coding sequence is TGTGCCAGCTCACCATGGACAGGGGCAGATACGCAGTATTTT.

The chain links TRBV9 to TRBJ2-1, with D unclear. This CDR3 contains 14 residues. The germline V gene has CDR1 SGDLS and CDR2 YYNGEE. V dropped 0 bases and J dropped 5 bases, with 9 bases sitting between them. The CDR3 spells CASSVGNLNNEQFF. In DNA form, the CDR3 reads TGTGCCAGCAGCGTAGGTAACCTAAACAATGAGCAGTTCTTC.

This clone was counted only a few times. One junction end does not reproduce the germline sequence, and a read error may be involved. V is TRBV5-6 and J is TRBJ2-7; TRBD1 matches at 7 bases. The CDR3 has 12 amino acids. CDR1 and CDR2 (germline): SGHDT, YYEEEE. The DNA of the CDR3 is TGTGTCAGCAGCATCCGGGACAGCGAGCAGTACTTC. Amino acid sequence: CVSSIRDSEQYF.

Here the CDR3 DNA reads TGTGCCAGCAGCTCGGACAGGGTCGGCTCCTATAATTCACCCCTCCACTTT. Translated: CASSSDRVGSYNSPLHF. The chain uses TRBV7-8 and TRBJ1-6; 8 bases match TRBD1. This CDR3 has 17 residues. Germline V gene sequence: CDR1 SGHVS, CDR2 FQNEAQ. Trimming cost V 4 bases and J 0 bases; bases outside gene matches: 5.

Here the CDR3 reads CASSASGQIYTEAFF. Here the CDR3 DNA reads TGTGCCAGCAGCGCCTCTGGACAGATCTACACTGAAGCTTTCTTT. The rearrangement uses TRBV9 and TRBJ1-1; weak D call: TRBD1 (6 bases). This CDR3 is built from 15 residues. V lost 3 bases, J lost 3 bases, and 15 bases lay in between. Looked up from germline, CDR1 is SGDLS and CDR2 is YYNGEE.